This entry describes one TCR beta chain. J was trimmed by 11 bases and V by 1 base; bases with no gene match: 5. The CDR3 has 13 residues. Germline CDR1 SEHNR, CDR2 FQNEAQ (reference sequence). Generated by immunoSEQ multiplex PCR, the TCRdb table keeps only in-frame clones and is missing some. The sample yields around 250,000 clones, around 80% seen once. The sample is drawn from a study of blood T cell repertoires in COVID-19. The sequencing input was peripheral blood. The source of this sequence is an elderly woman with acute or convalescent COVID-19. The chain carries TRBV7-9 and TRBJ1-5; 7 bases line up with TRBD1. This CDR3 is CASSLGRDSTQHF. In nucleotides, the CDR3 is TGTGCCAGCAGCTTAGGGAGGGACAGCACCCAGCATTTT.